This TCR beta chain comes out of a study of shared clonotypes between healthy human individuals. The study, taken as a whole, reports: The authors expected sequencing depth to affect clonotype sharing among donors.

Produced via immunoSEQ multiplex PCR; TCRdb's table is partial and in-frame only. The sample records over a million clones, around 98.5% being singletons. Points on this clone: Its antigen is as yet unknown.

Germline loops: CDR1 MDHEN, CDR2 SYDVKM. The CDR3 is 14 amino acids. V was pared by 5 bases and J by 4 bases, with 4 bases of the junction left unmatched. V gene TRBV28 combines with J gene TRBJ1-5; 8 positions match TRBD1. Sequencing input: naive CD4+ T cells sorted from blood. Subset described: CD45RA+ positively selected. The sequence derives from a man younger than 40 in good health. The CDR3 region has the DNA TGTGCCAGCAGTGGGACAGGAGCTAATCAGCCCCAGCATTTT. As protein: CASSGTGANQPQHF.